This record looks at one TCR beta chain sequence and its context. The antigen is undetermined. The data derive from a study of CXCR3-negative and CXCR3-positive naive CD8 T cells. CD45RO-CCR7+CD27+CD95- cells counted as naive CD8+ T cells. Findings of the study overall: TRB CDR3s were more hydrophobic in CXCR3-positive than in CXCR3-negative naive cells. Both naive subsets showed comparably high diversity, and memory CD8+ cells showed much lower diversity. CXCR3 levels fell partly with cryopreservation; most assays relied on fresh PBMCs.

The CDR3 has 15 residues. Germline-derived CDR1 and CDR2 are SGHVS and FQNEAQ. The method, 5' RACE with UMI labels, was used to prepare the TRB cDNA libraries. TCRdb reworked the 5' RACE reads into one entry per CDR3 protein, no DNA. Its clone listing holds about 57,000 distinct CDR3 sequences. The specimen sequenced was naive CXCR3+ CD8+ T cells from blood. Subset given: CD45RO-CCR7+CD27+CD95- naive CD8+ T cells expressing CXCR3 (TNR3+). The sequence was collected from a human donor in good health. Some clones in this sample may be carry-over from other donors' samples. The chain links TRBV7-8 to TRBJ1-4; TCRdb names TRBD1, which stays unverified in the absence of DNA. CDR3: CASSSSGTGVEKLFF.